This TCR beta chain was retrieved from a study of graft-versus-host responses after intestinal transplantation. As to this clone: Its antigen is unknown.

The CDR3 loop spans 15 amino acids. J was trimmed by 3 bases and V by 0 bases; bases with no gene match: 1. Germline V gene sequence: CDR1 SGHRS, CDR2 YFSETQ. Using immunoSEQ multiplex PCR, the repertoire was profiled, and TCRdb retains in-frame clones only, with some absent. Here the sample spans about 97,000 clones, roughly nine tenths being singletons. This clonotype originated in a human donor who was the organ donor for an intestinal transplant. The genes are TRBV5-1 and TRBJ2-2, with TRBD2 identical over 8 bases. This specimen consisted of unstimulated CD4+ T cells sorted from spleen or lymph node cells, obtained before transplant. CDR3: CASSLVAGYTGELFF. CDR3 DNA sequence: TGCGCCAGCAGCTTGGTAGCGGGGTACACCGGGGAGCTGTTTTTT.